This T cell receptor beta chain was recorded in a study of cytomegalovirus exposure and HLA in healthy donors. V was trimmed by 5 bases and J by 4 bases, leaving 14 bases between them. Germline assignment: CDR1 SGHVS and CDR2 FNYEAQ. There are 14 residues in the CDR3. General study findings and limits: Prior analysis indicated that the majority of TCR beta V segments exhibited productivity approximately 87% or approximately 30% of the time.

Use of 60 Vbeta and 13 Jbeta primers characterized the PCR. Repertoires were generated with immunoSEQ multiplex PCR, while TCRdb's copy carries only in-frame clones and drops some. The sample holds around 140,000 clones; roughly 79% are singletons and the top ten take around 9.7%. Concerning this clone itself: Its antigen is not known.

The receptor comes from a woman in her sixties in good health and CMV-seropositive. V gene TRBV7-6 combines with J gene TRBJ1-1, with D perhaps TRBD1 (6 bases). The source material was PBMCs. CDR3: CASSPWGGATEAFF. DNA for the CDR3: TGTGCCAGCAGCCCATGGGGGGGGGCCACTGAAGCTTTCTTT.